This entry lists 31 T cell receptor beta chains sequenced from one sample in a study of T cells in Graves' hyperthyroidism and ophthalmopathy. The TCR beta CDR3 regions underwent amplification using RNA transcripts as the source. TCR CDR3 regions were first amplified by RT-PCR with HTBI primers. TCRdb reanalysed the multiplex PCR reads using MiXCR and keeps one entry per CDR3 protein. The table lists around 300,000 distinct CDR3 sequences, about an eighth of them singletons, with approximately 7.8% in the top ten. The sequencing sample was made of blood. These receptors all stem from a woman aged 25 to 45 with Graves' hyperthyroidism that later progressed to Graves' ophthalmopathy.

The chain carries TRBV5-6 and TRBJ2-3, with 8 bases fitting TRBD2. J was trimmed by 14 bases and V by 3 bases; bases with no gene match: 11. The germline V gene encodes CDR1 SGHDT and CDR2 YYEEEE. The CDR3 spans 13 residues. In nucleotides, the CDR3 is TGTGCCAGCAGCTGGCGTGGTAGCGGGAATGGGTATTTT. It translates to CASSWRGSGNGYF.

This clonotype has a handful of counts. This chain joins TRBV19 and TRBJ2-1; TRBD2 matches 10 bases. Germline CDR1 reads LNHDA; CDR2 reads SQIVND (reference sequence). With 10 bases clipped from V and 8 bases from J, the junction kept 11 bases outside the gene matches. There are 14 residues in the CDR3. CDR3 region: CATKGLAGVYEQFF. The CDR3 DNA is TGTGCCACCAAGGGGCTAGCGGGAGTTTATGAGCAGTTCTTC.

This clonotype was seen many times. This chain uses TRBV6-1 with TRBJ1-1; no clear D gene. V was cut by 2 bases and J by 1 base, with 8 bases left in between. The germline V gene encodes CDR1 MNHNS and CDR2 SASEGT. The CDR3 totals 14 residues. The CDR3 nucleotides are TGTGCCAGCAGTGAACACCTCGCGAACACTGAAGCTTTCTTT. It codes for CASSEHLANTEAFF.

In its sample, this clonotype was seen many times. The chain employs TRBV2 and TRBJ1-5; D gene ambiguous. The CDR3 contains 16 residues. The germline V gene has CDR1 SNHLY and CDR2 FYNNEI. Trimming cost V 3 bases and J 1 base, with 13 bases left between them. CDR3 residues: CASSEEGRGSNQPQHF. CDR3 nucleotide sequence: TGTGCCAGCAGTGAGGAAGGGAGAGGGAGCAATCAGCCCCAGCATTTT. Full variable domain (remainder filled in from reference TRBV2 and TRBJ1-5): EPEVTQTPSHQVTQMGQEVILRCVPISNHLYFYWYRQILGQKVEFLVSFYNNEISEKSEIFDDQFSVERPDGSNFTLKIRSTKLEDSAMYFCASSEEGRGSNQPQHFGDGTRLSIL.

The genes are TRBV24-1 and TRBJ1-5; D not resolved. V was pared by 4 bases and J by 5 bases, with 5 bases between. The germline CDR1 and CDR2 sequences are KGHDR and SFDVKD. The CDR3 runs to 12 residues. The CDR3 region is CATSDEDQPQHF. DNA of the CDR3: TGTGCCACCAGTGACGAGGATCAGCCCCAGCATTTT.

This clonotype came up many times. One junction end disagrees with the germline gene, perhaps due to a read error. V usage is TRBV24-1 and J usage is TRBJ2-3; TRBD2 aligns across 13 bases. The CDR3 loop spans 15 amino acids. Germline V gene sequence: CDR1 KGHDR, CDR2 SFDVKD. The CDR3 is CATSGLAGESRTQYF. The CDR3 DNA sequence: TGTGCCACGAGTGGACTAGCGGGAGAGTCACGTACGCAGTATTTT.

For this clonotype: A much larger clone is a single base away; this may be a read error. The V call is TRBV6-1, the J call TRBJ2-2; TRBD1 might be the D (5 bases). The V gene lost 6 bases and the J gene lost 6 bases, with 17 bases spanning the gap. The CDR3 loop spans 15 amino acids. The germline V gene has CDR1 MNHNS and CDR2 SASEGT. CDR3 protein: CASRENRSNAGELFF. In DNA, the CDR3 is TGTGCCAGCAGGGAGAACAGGAGTAACGCCGGGGAGCTGTTTTTT.

This clonotype occurred many times. The chain uses TRBV7-9 and TRBJ2-1; D is uncertain. CDR1 SEHNR and CDR2 FQNEAQ come from the germline V gene (reference sequence). This CDR3 has 9 amino acids. The V gene lost 4 bases and the J gene lost 13 bases, with 5 bases spanning the gap. The CDR3 here is CASSSRQFF. The DNA for the CDR3 is TGTGCCAGCAGCTCAAGACAGTTCTTC.

The chain couples TRBV19 to TRBJ2-1; TRBD2 matches 7 bases. The ends lost 7 bases at V and 9 bases at J; junction bases unmatched: 18. CDR3 length equals 16 residues. Germline CDR1 is LNHDA and CDR2 is SQIVND (reference sequence). CDR3 in DNA: TGTGCCAGTAATTGGTTCGTTGGCGGGAGTGCTGGTGAGCAGTTCTTC. As protein: CASNWFVGGSAGEQFF.

CDR3 in DNA: TGTGCCAGTAGTGTTAGCGGGAGGGCCAATGAGCAGTTCTTC. Its translation is CASSVSGRANEQFF. J is TRBJ2-1 and V is TRBV19, with 11 bases aligning to TRBD2. In germline, CDR1 is LNHDA, CDR2 SQIVND (reference sequence). This CDR3 comprises 14 residues. The V gene end was trimmed by 5 bases and the J gene end by 6 bases; junction bases not matched to a gene: 3. Filled out from reference TRBV19 and TRBJ2-1, the complete variable domain reads DGGITQSPKYLFRKEGQNVTLSCEQNLNHDAMYWYRQDPGQGLRLIYYSQIVNDFQKGDIAEGYSVSREKKESFPLTVTSAQKNPTAFYLCASSVSGRANEQFFGPGTRLTVL.

This clonotype has only a few counts. The V call is TRBV10-3, the J call TRBJ2-1, with 10 bases fitting TRBD2. The CDR3 runs 14 residues. Trimming at V came to 6 bases and at J to 7 bases, leaving 6 bases not matched to a gene. The germline V gene encodes CDR1 ENHRY and CDR2 SYGVKD. The CDR3 here is CAISDLAGANEQFF. The CDR3 DNA is TGTGCCATCAGCGATCTAGCGGGAGCTAATGAGCAGTTCTTC.

V is TRBV6-1 and J is TRBJ2-2, with D possibly TRBD1 on 5 matching bases. Germline CDR1 is MNHNS and CDR2 is SASEGT. V shed 7 bases and J shed 2 bases, with 11 bases lying between them. The CDR3 length is 14 residues. Here the CDR3 reads CASTQTDNTGELFF. DNA of the CDR3: TGTGCCAGCACCCAGACAGATAACACCGGGGAGCTGTTTTTT.

The V and J genes are TRBV20-1 and TRBJ2-1; 12 nucleotides agree with TRBD2. This CDR3 region has 14 residues. CDR1 and CDR2 from the germline V gene are DFQATT and SNEGSKA (reference sequence). V lost 6 bases, J lost 5 bases, and 5 bases stayed unmatched. The CDR3 region has the DNA TGCAGTGCCGGACTAGCGGGATTAAACAATGAGCAGTTCTTC. Its translation: CSAGLAGLNNEQFF.

V gene TRBV4-1 combines with J gene TRBJ1-4; D is perhaps TRBD1 (5 bases). The CDR3 runs 15 residues. The V and J ends lost 0 bases and 7 bases respectively, with 12 bases between them. Looked up from germline, CDR1 is MGHRA and CDR2 is YSYEKL. CDR3 sequence: CASSQDIGGGEKLFF. The DNA of the CDR3 is TGCGCCAGCAGCCAAGATATCGGGGGGGGTGAAAAACTGTTTTTT.

This clonotype was counted at least ten times. This chain links TRBV28 with TRBJ2-2, with D possibly matching TRBD2 (6 bases). The CDR3 length is 15 residues. V lost 2 bases and J lost 2, with 9 bases in between. CDR1 is MDHEN, CDR2 SYDVKM, per germline. The CDR3 is CASSLAGRNTGELFF. CDR3 DNA: TGTGCCAGCAGTTTAGCGGGACGAAACACCGGGGAGCTGTTTTTT.

This clonotype appeared many times. The chain links TRBV12-3 or TRBV12-4 to TRBJ2-3; D call uncertain. The CDR3 is 14 amino acids. V was cut by 4 bases and J by 1 base, with 9 bases left in between. The CDR3: CASSSGRGTDTQYF. The CDR3 region has the DNA TGTGCCAGCAGTTCAGGTAGAGGCACAGATACGCAGTATTTT.

The V gene is TRBV7-8, the J gene TRBJ1-5; 10 bases align to TRBD1. CDR1 and CDR2 (germline): SGHVS, FQNEAQ. The CDR3 contains 17 residues. V lost 6 bases to trimming and J lost 2 bases; unmatched junction nucleotides: 10. The CDR3 bases are TGTGCCAGCAGTTGGGAGACAGGGGGCGCCGGCAATCAGCCCCAGCATTTT. As protein: CASSWETGGAGNQPQHF. The whole variable domain, filled in from reference TRBV7-8 and TRBJ1-5, reads GAGVSQSPRYKVAKRGQDVALRCDPISGHVSLFWYQQALGQGPEFLTYFQNEAQLDKSGLPSDRFFAERPEGSVSTLKIQRTQQEDSAVYLCASSWETGGAGNQPQHFGDGTRLSIL.

This clonotype was recorded at least ten times. The chain links TRBV3-1 to TRBJ2-5, with TRBD2 as a possible D gene (5 bases). V shed 0 bases and J shed 5 bases, with 7 bases lying between them. The CDR3 has 13 amino acids. Germline lookup yields CDR1 LGHDT and CDR2 YNNKEL (reference sequence). The CDR3 DNA reads as TGTGCCAGCAGCCAAGAGAGGGCGGAGACCCAGTACTTC. This codes for CASSQERAETQYF.

Ten or more counts support this clonotype. The genes are TRBV28 and TRBJ1-1, with TRBD1 as a possible D gene (6 bases). Germline CDR1 MDHEN, CDR2 SYDVKM. Trimming pared 3 bases from V and 1 base from J, leaving 9 bases between. The CDR3 spans 14 residues. The CDR3 coding sequence is TGTGCCAGCAGTTTTGGACAGAGGAACACTGAAGCTTTCTTT. Amino acid sequence: CASSFGQRNTEAFF.

This clonotype has ten or more counts. CDR3 nucleotides: TGTGCCAGCAGCTTACTGGGTCAGGGGGCGCAGATTGGCTACACCTTC. Translated: CASSLLGQGAQIGYTF. This chain uses TRBV13 with TRBJ1-2; 8 bases align to TRBD1. V dropped 2 bases and J dropped 7; count of bases not matched to a gene: 12. The length of the CDR3 is 16 residues. Per the germline V gene, CDR1 is PRHDT and CDR2 is FYEKMQ (reference sequence).

The V gene is TRBV29-1, the J gene TRBJ2-5, with D possibly TRBD2 on 5 matching bases. Germline CDR1 SQVTM, CDR2 ANQGSEA. Deletions cut 1 base from V and 2 bases from J, with 8 bases between. The CDR3 is 13 residues long. DNA of the CDR3: TGCAGCGTTGAAGGTTGGGAGCAAGAGACCCAGTACTTC. This gives the protein CSVEGWEQETQYF.

The chain combines TRBV9 with TRBJ2-1, with 11 bases lining up with TRBD2. Losses at the gene ends were 3 bases for V and 9 bases for J; bases not matched to a gene: 17. This CDR3 contains 18 residues. Per germline, CDR1 SGDLS and CDR2 YYNGEE. The CDR3 DNA reads TGTGCCAGCAGCGCACAACTAGCGGGAGAGGGTCGTGATGGTGAGCAGTTCTTC. It specifies CASSAQLAGEGRDGEQFF.

The chain links TRBV24-1 to TRBJ1-1; no clear D gene. The V end was cut by 0 bases, the J end by 3 bases, with 7 bases between. Germline loops: CDR1 KGHDR, CDR2 SFDVKD. The CDR3 extends over 14 amino acids. The CDR3 nucleotides are TGTGCCACCAGTGATTTGGTAGAGGACACTGAAGCTTTCTTT. It specifies CATSDLVEDTEAFF.

This clonotype was counted at least ten times. The CDR3 here is CASSLAATGSYEQYF. The CDR3 DNA is TGTGCCAGCAGCTTAGCGGCTACAGGGTCCTACGAGCAGTACTTC. This chain uses TRBV11-1 with TRBJ2-7; tentative D call: TRBD1 (6 bases). This CDR3 has 15 residues. Germline values: CDR1 SGHAT, CDR2 FQDESV (reference sequence). V shed 0 bases and J shed 1 base, with 10 bases lying between them.

This clonotype was recorded many times. The CDR3 bases are TGTGCCAGCAGACCCGGGACAGGTCGCCAAGGCGATGGCTACACCTTC. Its protein product is CASRPGTGRQGDGYTF. This sequence joins TRBV2 and TRBJ1-2; TRBD1 matches at 8 bases. The CDR3 is 16 residues long. Germline CDR1 SNHLY, CDR2 FYNNEI. V was pared by 6 bases and J by 6 bases, with 15 bases of the junction left unmatched.

This clonotype has a count of ten or more. The CDR3 DNA reads TGTGCCAGCAGCTCGGACCGTGGACTAGCGGTACGTAATGAGCAGTTCTTC. Amino acids: CASSSDRGLAVRNEQFF. The V call is TRBV7-8, the J call TRBJ2-1; 10 nucleotides agree with TRBD2. The junction had 13 bases not matched to a gene; V was cut back by 4 bases and J by 7 bases. The CDR3 totals 17 residues. CDR1 and CDR2 from the germline V gene are SGHVS and FQNEAQ.

This clonotype was seen repeatedly, ten times or more. The rearrangement uses TRBV2 and TRBJ1-2; D is perhaps TRBD1 (5 bases). Trimming shortened V by 0 bases and J by 1 base, and 15 bases separated the two germline ends. This CDR3 has 17 amino acids. The V gene's germline CDR1 is SNHLY and CDR2 FYNNEI. The CDR3 sequence is CASSEALRQTFNYGYTF. In DNA, the CDR3 is TGTGCCAGCAGTGAAGCGCTTCGACAGACGTTTAACTATGGCTACACCTTC. Supplemented by reference TRBV2 and TRBJ1-2, the full variable domain reads EPEVTQTPSHQVTQMGQEVILRCVPISNHLYFYWYRQILGQKVEFLVSFYNNEISEKSEIFDDQFSVERPDGSNFTLKIRSTKLEDSAMYFCASSEALRQTFNYGYTFGSGTRLTVV.

This clonotype was observed at least ten times. The chain links TRBV7-9 to TRBJ2-1; 8 bases are a match to TRBD2. Germline V gene sequence: CDR1 SEHNR, CDR2 FQNEAQ (reference sequence). V shed 1 base, J shed 6 bases, and the junction held 2 bases outside the gene matches. This CDR3 comprises 14 residues. This CDR3 is CASSLGGLVNEQFF. In nucleotides, the CDR3 is TGTGCCAGCAGCTTAGGGGGACTAGTCAATGAGCAGTTCTTC.

For this clonotype: It may be a read error: a sequence one base away is much more abundant. The rearrangement uses TRBV12-3 or TRBV12-4 and TRBJ2-2; 8 positions agree with TRBD1. CDR3 length: 14 residues. V lost 6 bases to trimming and J lost 5 bases; unmatched junction nucleotides: 5. This CDR3 is CASRAGGATGELFF. CDR3 DNA: TGTGCCAGCAGGGCAGGGGGCGCGACCGGGGAGCTGTTTTTT.

This clonotype was recorded many times. This chain uses TRBV28 with TRBJ2-3; D remains unclear. Trimming removed 2 bases at V and 4 bases at J, with 7 bases between. Germline V gives CDR1 MDHEN, CDR2 SYDVKM. The CDR3 is 13 residues long. The CDR3 DNA is TGTGCCAGCAGTTTAGGCGGAGCAGATACGCAGTATTTT. This translates into CASSLGGADTQYF.

The J gene is TRBJ2-1, the V gene TRBV4-3, with 14 bases that match TRBD2. CDR3 length: 17 amino acids. The germline gives CDR1 LGHNA, CDR2 YSLEER. Trimming removed 4 bases from V and 7 bases from J; junction bases left unmatched: 9. Here the CDR3 DNA reads TGCGCCAGCAGCCCCGCTTGGGGACTAGCGGGAGTTAATGAGCAGTTCTTC. This gives the protein CASSPAWGLAGVNEQFF.